The next 25 T cell receptor beta chains were all read from a single sample in a study of shared T cell receptors in the human thymus. Using immunoSEQ multiplex PCR, the repertoire was profiled, and TCRdb retains in-frame clones only, with some absent. The data show over 450,000 clones, around 82% seen once. The sample was also linked to a second study, of human thymus T cells.

Specimen: thymocytes. These receptors were obtained from a boy in the first two years of life with a congenital heart defect.

The rearrangement links TRBV5-6 to TRBJ1-1; the match to TRBD1 covers 10 bases. V was clipped by 2 bases and J by 5 bases; unmatched bases: 9. This CDR3 has 16 residues. Germline-derived CDR1 and CDR2 are SGHDT and YYEEEE. The CDR3 region is CASSFPRQGARTEAFF. CDR3 in DNA: TGTGCCAGCAGCTTTCCCAGACAGGGGGCAAGGACTGAAGCTTTCTTT.

The rearrangement links TRBV30 to TRBJ1-1; D unresolved. The V gene lost 4 bases and the J gene lost 10 bases, with 16 bases spanning the gap. In germline, CDR1 is GTSNPN, CDR2 SVGIG (reference sequence). The CDR3 runs to 12 residues. The CDR3 loop is CAWTLRRVSAFF. CDR3 bases: TGTGCCTGGACTCTACGCCGGGTATCAGCTTTCTTT.

About this clone: The sample carries other DNA sequences with the same CDR3. This chain links TRBV5-1 with TRBJ2-7, with 7 bases matching TRBD1. The CDR3 has 13 amino acids. In germline, CDR1 is SGHRS, CDR2 YFSETQ. Unmatched junction bases numbered 2, after V lost 4 bases and J lost 1 base. The CDR3, as DNA: TGCGCCAGCAGCAGACAGGGTTCCTACGAGCAGTACTTC. Its translation: CASSRQGSYEQYF.

The V gene is TRBV23-1, the J gene TRBJ2-5; 10 bases align to TRBD1. TRBV23-1 is an open reading frame whose function is uncertain. V gave up 2 bases and J gave up 2 bases; unmatched junction bases: 5. CDR3 length: 16 amino acids. The CDR3 DNA follows: TGCGCCAGCAGTCAACCACCGGGACAGGGGCAAGAGACCCAGTACTTC. Translating it yields CASSQPPGQGQETQYF.

The rearrangement joins TRBV19 to TRBJ2-7, with D uncertain. CDR1 is LNHDA, CDR2 SQIVND, per germline (reference sequence). Trimming removed 7 bases at V and 1 base at J, with 11 bases between. The CDR3 consists of 13 residues. Written as DNA, the CDR3 is TGTGCCAGTAAGGAGTCACCATCCTACGAGCAGTACTTC. This gives the protein CASKESPSYEQYF.

The chain recombines TRBV5-6 with TRBJ1-2; possibly TRBD1 for D (6 bases). Germline loops: CDR1 SGHDT, CDR2 YYEEEE. V gave up 5 bases and J gave up 7 bases, with 18 bases separating them. This CDR3 is built from 14 residues. The CDR3 spells CASRFAGAKGGYTF. The CDR3 DNA reads TGTGCCAGCAGGTTTGCAGGGGCTAAAGGTGGCTACACCTTC.

The chain recombines TRBV27 with TRBJ2-7, with 11 bases aligning to TRBD2. V gave up 5 bases and J gave up 0 bases; unmatched junction bases: 9. This CDR3 spans 17 amino acids. Germline CDR1 and CDR2: MNHEY and SMNVEV (reference sequence). The CDR3 is CASSPSGLAGSSYEQYF. In DNA form, the CDR3 reads TGTGCCAGCAGTCCGTCCGGACTAGCGGGTTCCTCCTACGAGCAGTACTTC.

This sequence joins TRBV5-1 and TRBJ2-5; D is unresolved. Germline V gene data show CDR1 as SGHRS and CDR2 as YFSETQ. Between the trimmed V and J ends, which lost 3 bases and 1 base, there was a span of 4 bases. The CDR3 is 12 residues long. The CDR3 DNA reads as TGCGCCAGCAGCTCCGTCCAAGAGACCCAGTACTTC. Residues: CASSSVQETQYF. The full variable domain, in which reference TRBV5-1 and TRBJ2-5 provide the parts outside the CDR3, is KAGVTQTPRYLIKTRGQQVTLSCSPISGHRSVSWYQQTPGQGLQFLFEYFSETQRNKGNFPGRFSGRQFSNSRSEMNVSTLELGDSALYLCASSSVQETQYFGPGTRLLVL.

The chain links TRBV27 to TRBJ2-1; 7 nucleotides match TRBD1. With 3 bases clipped from V and 3 bases from J, the junction kept 5 bases outside the gene matches. Per the germline V gene, CDR1 is MNHEY and CDR2 is SMNVEV (reference sequence). This CDR3 is built from 15 residues. The CDR3 DNA is TGTGCCAGCAGTTTCGAAGGGGGCTACTACAATGAGCAGTTCTTC. Translating gives CASSFEGGYYNEQFF.

This chain links TRBV6-5 with TRBJ1-1; 7 nucleotides match TRBD1. This CDR3 contains 15 residues. The germline V gene encodes CDR1 MNHEY and CDR2 SVGAGI. With 0 bases clipped from V and 1 base from J, the junction kept 2 bases outside the gene matches. CDR3: CASSYSNRGNTEAFF. The CDR3, as DNA: TGTGCCAGCAGTTACTCGAACAGGGGGAACACTGAAGCTTTCTTT.

The chain recombines TRBV5-4 with TRBJ2-1; 8 bases align to TRBD2. Germline V gene data show CDR1 as SGHNT and CDR2 as YYREEE (reference sequence). V dropped 4 bases and J dropped 7; count of bases not matched to a gene: 4. The CDR3 extends over 13 amino acids. CDR3 residues: CASSLSGSNEQFF. CDR3 DNA sequence: TGTGCCAGCAGCCTGAGCGGGAGTAATGAGCAGTTCTTC.

V is TRBV14 and J is TRBJ2-1, with 16 bases that match TRBD2. CDR3 length: 18 residues. The germline gives CDR1 SGHDN, CDR2 FVKESK. V lost 3 bases and J lost 6; bases outside the gene matches: 8. Here the CDR3 DNA reads TGTGCCAGCAGCCAGGGGACTAGCGGGAGGGCCTTGGGCAATGAGCAGTTCTTC. Residues: CASSQGTSGRALGNEQFF.

CDR3 amino acids: CSVLLRTEAFF. CDR3 sequence (DNA): TGCAGCGTTCTATTACGCACTGAAGCTTTCTTT. The chain couples TRBV29-1 to TRBJ1-1; the D is unclear. This CDR3 contains 11 residues. V lost 5 bases and J 4 bases, leaving 8 bases between the germline ends. Germline lookup yields CDR1 SQVTM and CDR2 ANQGSEA.

V usage is TRBV7-6 and J usage is TRBJ2-7, with 9 bases aligning to TRBD2. V dropped 8 bases and J dropped 3; count of bases not matched to a gene: 11. The CDR3 totals 15 residues. Per the germline V gene, CDR1 is SGHVS and CDR2 is FNYEAQ. CDR3 protein: CASATGTSYVYEQYF. Here the CDR3 DNA reads TGTGCCAGCGCGACCGGGACTAGCTATGTCTACGAGCAGTACTTC.

The chain combines TRBV5-6 with TRBJ2-3; 7 nucleotides line up with TRBD2. The germline gives CDR1 SGHDT, CDR2 YYEEEE. The V segment lost 0 bases and the J segment 3 bases; nucleotides outside the gene matches: 1. The CDR3 runs 14 residues. CDR3 sequence (DNA): TGTGCCAGCAGCTTGGGGGAGGGGACAGATACGCAGTATTTT. Amino acid sequence: CASSLGEGTDTQYF.

The CDR3 protein is CASSKEWGETYEQYF. The CDR3 bases are TGTGCCAGCAGCAAAGAATGGGGGGAAACCTACGAGCAGTACTTC. The gene calls are TRBV21-1 and TRBJ2-7; the table assigns TRBD2, which was not confirmed against the DNA. TRBV21-1 has pseudogene status. This CDR3 has 15 amino acids.

The chain has TRBV29-1 and TRBJ2-3; D perhaps matches TRBD1 (5 bases). The CDR3 runs to 14 residues. CDR1 is SQVTM, CDR2 ANQGSEA, per germline. V was trimmed by 4 bases and J by 0 bases, leaving 11 bases between them. The CDR3 is CSVVWGRSTDTQYF. The CDR3 coding sequence is TGCAGCGTTGTTTGGGGCCGTAGCACAGATACGCAGTATTTT.

The genes are TRBV10-3 and TRBJ1-4; the D is unclear. CDR1 is ENHRY and CDR2 is SYGVKD in the germline V gene. V was pared by 3 bases and J by 10 bases, with 15 bases between. This CDR3 has 14 amino acids. The CDR3, as DNA: TGTGCCATCAGTGATATCATCTTGGGAGGAAAACTGTTTTTT. Protein product: CAISDIILGGKLFF.

This clone has a single count. The chain couples TRBV27 to TRBJ1-2, with D maybe TRBD1 (6 bases). Trimming stripped 10 bases from V and 0 bases from J, with 18 bases between. CDR1 MNHEY and CDR2 SMNVEV come from the germline V gene (reference sequence). The CDR3 contains 15 residues. CDR3 nucleotides: TGTGCCACCCTCCCCCGAGGGACAACTAACTATGGCTACACCTTC. The encoded protein is CATLPRGTTNYGYTF.

V is TRBV1 and J is TRBJ2-7; the table's D call TRBD2 went unverified against the DNA. TRBV1 is marked as a pseudogene. There are 12 residues in the CDR3. The CDR3 DNA reads as TGCACCAGCAGCCAAGAGCGGAGGGAGCAGTACTTC. Amino acid sequence: CTSSQERREQYF.

This sequence joins TRBV6-5 and TRBJ2-1, with 8 bases fitting TRBD2. CDR1 is MNHEY and CDR2 is SVGAGI in the germline V gene. CDR3 size: 16 residues. V lost 0 bases and J lost 5; bases outside the gene matches: 6. CDR3 nucleotide sequence: TGTGCCAGCAGTTACTCATCCCAGCGGGGGCACAATGAGCAGTTCTTC. This encodes CASSYSSQRGHNEQFF.

The genes are TRBV27 and TRBJ2-7; a weak D match, TRBD2 (5 bases). Trimming removed 8 bases at V and 2 bases at J, with 16 bases between. The CDR3 sequence is 14 residues long. The germline CDR1 and CDR2 sequences are MNHEY and SMNVEV (reference sequence). CDR3 sequence (DNA): TGTGCCAGCCGCCCGGGGTCAGACCCCTACGAGCAGTACTTC. Translated: CASRPGSDPYEQYF.

The chain uses TRBV18 and TRBJ1-1, with D tentatively TRBD1 (5 bases). CDR3 length equals 13 residues. CDR1 and CDR2 from the germline V gene are KGHSH and LQKENI. The ends were cut back, 3 bases at V and 4 bases at J, with 9 bases in the middle. CDR3 coding DNA: TGTGCCAGCTCACCGCCAAGGGGCACTGAAGCTTTCTTT. As protein: CASSPPRGTEAFF.

The rearrangement joins TRBV6-6 to TRBJ1-5; the D gene is possibly TRBD1 (5 bases). The V and J ends lost 4 bases and 4 bases respectively, with 8 bases between them. The CDR3 is 13 amino acids. Germline-derived CDR1 and CDR2 are MNHNY and SVGAGI (reference sequence). The CDR3 sequence: CASSFRENQPQHF. The CDR3 nucleotides read TGTGCCAGCAGTTTCAGGGAAAATCAGCCCCAGCATTTT.

The chain joins TRBV18 to TRBJ1-1; D remains unclear. V lost 3 bases, J lost 1 base, and 9 bases lay in between. The CDR3 has 14 amino acids. Germline assignment: CDR1 KGHSH and CDR2 LQKENI. The CDR3 protein is CASSPREKNTEAFF. CDR3 DNA sequence: TGTGCCAGCTCACCCCGGGAGAAGAACACTGAAGCTTTCTTT. The full variable domain, with the rest looked up from reference TRBV18 and TRBJ1-1, is NAGVMQNPRHLVRRRGQEARLRCSPMKGHSHVYWYRQLPEEGLKFMVYLQKENIIDESGMPKERFSAEFPKEGPSILRIQQVVRGDSAAYFCASSPREKNTEAFFGQGTRLTVV.